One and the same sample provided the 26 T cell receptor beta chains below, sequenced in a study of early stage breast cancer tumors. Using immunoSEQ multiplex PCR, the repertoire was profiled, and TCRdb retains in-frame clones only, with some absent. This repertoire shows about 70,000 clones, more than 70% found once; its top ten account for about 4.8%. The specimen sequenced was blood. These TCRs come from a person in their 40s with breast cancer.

The CDR3 DNA reads as TGTGCCAGCAGTCGTATAAGCTCCTACAATGAGCAGTTCTTC. Its translation is CASSRISSYNEQFF. This chain uses TRBV6-5 with TRBJ2-1; no definite D call. This CDR3 is built from 14 residues. The V gene's germline CDR1 is MNHEY and CDR2 SVGAGI. The germline V and J ends were trimmed by 5 bases and 0 bases, with 8 bases remaining between them.

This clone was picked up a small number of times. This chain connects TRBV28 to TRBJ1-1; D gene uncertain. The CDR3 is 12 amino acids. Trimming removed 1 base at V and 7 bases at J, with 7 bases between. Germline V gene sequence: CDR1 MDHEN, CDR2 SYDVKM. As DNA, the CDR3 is TGTGCCAGCAGTTTATCAAGGAATGAAGCTTTCTTT. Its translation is CASSLSRNEAFF.

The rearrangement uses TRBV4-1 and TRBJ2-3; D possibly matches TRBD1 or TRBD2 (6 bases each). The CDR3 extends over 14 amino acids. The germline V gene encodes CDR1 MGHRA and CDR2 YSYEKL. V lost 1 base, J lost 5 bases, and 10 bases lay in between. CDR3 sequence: CASSQAGAEDTQYF. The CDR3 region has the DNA TGCGCCAGCAGCCAAGCGGGGGCCGAAGATACGCAGTATTTT.

CDR3 loop: CASSLREGPEETQYF. The DNA for the CDR3 is TGTGCCAGCAGCTTGCGGGAGGGTCCAGAAGAGACCCAGTACTTC. The chain couples TRBV7-9 to TRBJ2-5; 9 positions match TRBD2. CDR1 is SEHNR and CDR2 is FQNEAQ in the germline V gene (reference sequence). The V segment lost 3 bases and the J segment 3 bases; nucleotides outside the gene matches: 5. The CDR3 extends over 15 amino acids.

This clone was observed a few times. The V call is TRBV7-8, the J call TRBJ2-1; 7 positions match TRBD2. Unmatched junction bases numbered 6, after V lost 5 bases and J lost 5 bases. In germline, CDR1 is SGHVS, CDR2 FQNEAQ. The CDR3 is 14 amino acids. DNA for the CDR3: TGTGCCAGCAGCGTGGGACTACATGACAATGAGCAGTTCTTC. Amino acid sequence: CASSVGLHDNEQFF.

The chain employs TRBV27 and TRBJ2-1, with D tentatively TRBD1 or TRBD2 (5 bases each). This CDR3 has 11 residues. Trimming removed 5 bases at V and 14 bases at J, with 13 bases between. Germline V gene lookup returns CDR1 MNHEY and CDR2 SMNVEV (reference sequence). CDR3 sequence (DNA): TGTGCCAGCAGTCAGGGACGACGGGAGTTCTTC. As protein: CASSQGRREFF.

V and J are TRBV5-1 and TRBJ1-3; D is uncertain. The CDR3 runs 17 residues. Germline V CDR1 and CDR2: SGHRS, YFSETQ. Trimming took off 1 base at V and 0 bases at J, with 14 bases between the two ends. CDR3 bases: TGCGCCAGCAGCTTGTTTGGATACGGGTTCTCTGGAAACACCATATATTTT. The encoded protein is CASSLFGYGFSGNTIYF.

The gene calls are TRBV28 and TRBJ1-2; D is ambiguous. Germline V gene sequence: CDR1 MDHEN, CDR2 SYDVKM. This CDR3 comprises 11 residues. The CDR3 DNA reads TGTGTAGCGGACTCTAACTATGGCTACACCTTC. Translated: CVADSNYGYTF.

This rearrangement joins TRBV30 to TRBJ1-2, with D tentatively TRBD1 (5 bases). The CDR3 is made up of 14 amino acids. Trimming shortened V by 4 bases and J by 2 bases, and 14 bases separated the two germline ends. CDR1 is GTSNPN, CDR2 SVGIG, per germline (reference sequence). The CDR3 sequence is CAWIRGGMNYGYTF. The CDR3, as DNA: TGTGCCTGGATTCGTGGGGGTATGAACTATGGCTACACCTTC.

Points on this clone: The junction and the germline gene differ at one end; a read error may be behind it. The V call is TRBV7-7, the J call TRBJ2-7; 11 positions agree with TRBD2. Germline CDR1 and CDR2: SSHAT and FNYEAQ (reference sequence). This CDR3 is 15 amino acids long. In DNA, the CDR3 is TGTGCTAGCAGCCCCGGGACTAGCGGAGCCTACGAGCAGTACTTC. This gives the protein CASSPGTSGAYEQYF.

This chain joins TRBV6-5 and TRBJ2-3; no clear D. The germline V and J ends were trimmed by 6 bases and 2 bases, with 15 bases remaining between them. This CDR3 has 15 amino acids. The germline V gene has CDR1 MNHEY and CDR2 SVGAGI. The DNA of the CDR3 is TGTGCCAGCAGCCCGGACGATTCCTACACAGATACGCAGTATTTT. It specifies CASSPDDSYTDTQYF.

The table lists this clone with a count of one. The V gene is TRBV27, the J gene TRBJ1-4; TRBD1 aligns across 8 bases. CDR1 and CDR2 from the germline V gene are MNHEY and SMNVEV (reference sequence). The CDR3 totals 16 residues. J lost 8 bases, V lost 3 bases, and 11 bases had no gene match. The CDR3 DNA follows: TGTGCCAGCAGTTTGTTATTTACAGGGGGTAGCGAAAAACTGTTTTTT. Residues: CASSLLFTGGSEKLFF.

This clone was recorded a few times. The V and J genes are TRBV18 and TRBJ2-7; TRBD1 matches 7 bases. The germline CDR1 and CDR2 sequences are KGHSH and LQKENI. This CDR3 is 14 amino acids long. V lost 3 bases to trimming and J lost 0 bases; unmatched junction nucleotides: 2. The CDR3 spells CASSPDRASYEQYF. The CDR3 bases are TGTGCCAGCTCACCTGACAGGGCCTCCTACGAGCAGTACTTC.

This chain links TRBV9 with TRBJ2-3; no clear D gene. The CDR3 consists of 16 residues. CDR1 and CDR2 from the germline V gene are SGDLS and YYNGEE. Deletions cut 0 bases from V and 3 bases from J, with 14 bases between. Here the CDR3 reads CASSVVGVDGTDTQYF. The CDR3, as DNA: TGTGCCAGCAGCGTAGTAGGCGTCGACGGGACAGATACGCAGTATTTT.

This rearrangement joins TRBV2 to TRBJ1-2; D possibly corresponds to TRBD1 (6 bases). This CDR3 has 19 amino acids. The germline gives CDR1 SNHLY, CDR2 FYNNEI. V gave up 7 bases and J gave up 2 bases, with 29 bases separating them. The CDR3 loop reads CASNQWELPGQHLNYGYTF. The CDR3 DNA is TGTGCCAGCAATCAATGGGAGTTACCTGGACAGCACCTCAACTATGGCTACACCTTC.

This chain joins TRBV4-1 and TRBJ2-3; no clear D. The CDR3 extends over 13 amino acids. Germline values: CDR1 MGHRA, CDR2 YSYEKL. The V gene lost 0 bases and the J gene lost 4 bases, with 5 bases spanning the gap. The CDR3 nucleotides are TGCGCCAGCAGCCAAGATGCGCCAGATACGCAGTATTTT. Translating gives CASSQDAPDTQYF.

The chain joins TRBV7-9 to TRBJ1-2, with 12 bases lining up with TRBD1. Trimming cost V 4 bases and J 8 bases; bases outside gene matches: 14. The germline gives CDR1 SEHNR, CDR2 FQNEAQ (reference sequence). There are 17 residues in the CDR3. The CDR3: CASSSPGTGGEEGGYTF. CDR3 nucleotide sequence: TGTGCCAGCAGCTCACCCGGGACAGGGGGCGAAGAGGGCGGCTACACCTTC.

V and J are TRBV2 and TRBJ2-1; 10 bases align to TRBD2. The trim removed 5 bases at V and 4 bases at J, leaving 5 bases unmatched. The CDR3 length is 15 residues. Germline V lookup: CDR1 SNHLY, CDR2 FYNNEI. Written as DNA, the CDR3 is TGTGCCAGCAGTTATAGCGGGGGGATTTACAATGAGCAGTTCTTC. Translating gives CASSYSGGIYNEQFF.

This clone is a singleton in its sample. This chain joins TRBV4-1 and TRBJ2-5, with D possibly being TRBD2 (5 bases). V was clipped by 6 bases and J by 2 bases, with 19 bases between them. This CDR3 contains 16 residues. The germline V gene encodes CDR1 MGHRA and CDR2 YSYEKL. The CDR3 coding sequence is TGCGCCAGCAGTTTAGACATGACGGGAACGCAAGAGACCCAGTACTTC. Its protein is CASSLDMTGTQETQYF.

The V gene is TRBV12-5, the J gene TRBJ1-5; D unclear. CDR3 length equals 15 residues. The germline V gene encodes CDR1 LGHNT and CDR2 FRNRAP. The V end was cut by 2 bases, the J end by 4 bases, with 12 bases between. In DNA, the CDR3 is TGTGCTAGTGGTTTGCACGGACTTTCGAATCAGCCCCAGCATTTT. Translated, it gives CASGLHGLSNQPQHF.

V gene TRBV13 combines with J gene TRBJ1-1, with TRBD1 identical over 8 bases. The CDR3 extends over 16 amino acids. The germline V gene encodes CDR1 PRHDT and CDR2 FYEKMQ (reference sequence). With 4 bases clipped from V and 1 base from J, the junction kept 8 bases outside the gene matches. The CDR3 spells CASSSPRGQGNTEAFF. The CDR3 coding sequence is TGTGCCAGCAGCTCCCCCCGCGGACAGGGGAACACTGAAGCTTTCTTT.

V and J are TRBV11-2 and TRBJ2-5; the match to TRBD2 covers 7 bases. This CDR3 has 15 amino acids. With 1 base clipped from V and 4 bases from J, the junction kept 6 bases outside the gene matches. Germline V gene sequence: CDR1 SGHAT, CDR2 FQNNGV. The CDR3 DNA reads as TGTGCCAGCAGCTTAGGAGGGAGGGCGCGAGAGACCCAGTACTTC. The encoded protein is CASSLGGRARETQYF.

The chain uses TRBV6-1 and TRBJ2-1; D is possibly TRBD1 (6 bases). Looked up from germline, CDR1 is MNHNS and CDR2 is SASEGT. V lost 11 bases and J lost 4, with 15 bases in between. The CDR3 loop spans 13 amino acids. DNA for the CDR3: TGTGCCGGGGGCCCCTCACCTTACAATGAGCAGTTCTTC. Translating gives CAGGPSPYNEQFF.

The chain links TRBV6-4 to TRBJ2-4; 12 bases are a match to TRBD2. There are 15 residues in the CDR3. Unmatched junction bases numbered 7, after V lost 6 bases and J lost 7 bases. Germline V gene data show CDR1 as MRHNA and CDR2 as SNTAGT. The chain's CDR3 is CASSRLAGDGNIQYF. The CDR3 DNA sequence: TGTGCCAGCAGCAGACTAGCGGGAGATGGGAACATTCAGTACTTC.

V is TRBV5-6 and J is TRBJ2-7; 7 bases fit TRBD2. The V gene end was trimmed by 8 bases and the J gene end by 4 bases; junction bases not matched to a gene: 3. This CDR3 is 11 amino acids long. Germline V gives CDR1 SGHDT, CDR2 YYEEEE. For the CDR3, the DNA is TGTGCCAGGGGACTATCATACGAGCAGTACTTC. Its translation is CARGLSYEQYF.

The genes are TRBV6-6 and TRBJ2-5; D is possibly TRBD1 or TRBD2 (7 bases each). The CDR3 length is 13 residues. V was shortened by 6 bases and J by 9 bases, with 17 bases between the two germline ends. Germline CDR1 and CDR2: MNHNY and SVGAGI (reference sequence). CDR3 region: CASRVTGRGPQYF. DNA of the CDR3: TGTGCCAGCAGAGTGACAGGGAGGGGGCCCCAGTACTTC.